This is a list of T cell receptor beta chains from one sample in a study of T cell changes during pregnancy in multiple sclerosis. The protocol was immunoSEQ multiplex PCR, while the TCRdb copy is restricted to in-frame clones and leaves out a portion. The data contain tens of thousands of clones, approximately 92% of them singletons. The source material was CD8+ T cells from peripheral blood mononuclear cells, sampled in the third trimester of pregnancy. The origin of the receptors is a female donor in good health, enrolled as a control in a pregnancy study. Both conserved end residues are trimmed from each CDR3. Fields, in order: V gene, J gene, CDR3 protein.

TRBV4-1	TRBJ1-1	ASSQPGDLNTEAF
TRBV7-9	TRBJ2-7	ASSPPTRDYEQY
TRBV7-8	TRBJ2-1	ASSLFASGGGEQF
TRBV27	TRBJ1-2	ASRQGVGYT
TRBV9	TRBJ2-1	ASSVAGLDYNEQF
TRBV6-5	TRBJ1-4	ASSPSQIGEKLF
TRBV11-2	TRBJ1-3	ASSLDLDGSGNTIY
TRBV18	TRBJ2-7	ASSPQGAVSYEQY
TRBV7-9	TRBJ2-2	ASSPQTGKNTGELF
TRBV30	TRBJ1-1	AWSLPGNGEAF
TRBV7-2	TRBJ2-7	ASSLAPGQPYEQY
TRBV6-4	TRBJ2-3	ASSDSKAGGPTDTQY
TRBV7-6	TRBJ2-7	ASSLAILAGPYEQY
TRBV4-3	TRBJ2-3	ASSQDRTSGGTDTQY
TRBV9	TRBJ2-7	ASSAAKSSYEQY
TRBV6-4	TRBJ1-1	ASRPDRGYTEAF
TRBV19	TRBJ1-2	ASRTPGTGGRGYT
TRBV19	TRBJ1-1	ASSIDLSGQMNTEAF
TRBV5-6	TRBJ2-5	ASSFGGARETQY
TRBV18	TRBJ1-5	ASSPETGGQPQH
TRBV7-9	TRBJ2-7	ASSLVGQGYEQY
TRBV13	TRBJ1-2	ASSLGLGDRVYGYT
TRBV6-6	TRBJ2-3	AGGGGPSDTQY
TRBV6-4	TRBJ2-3	ASSDGQGGTDTQY
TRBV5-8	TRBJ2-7	ASSPAGIHYEQY
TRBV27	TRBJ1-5	ASAVGGVDQPQH
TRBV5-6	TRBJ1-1	ASSSHDSYTEAF
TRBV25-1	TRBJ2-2	ASSQGLAVFTGELF
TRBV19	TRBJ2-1	ASRPSGGPYNEQF
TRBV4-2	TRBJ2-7	ASSLSGTVANEQY
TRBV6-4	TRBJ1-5	ASGGTNNQPQH
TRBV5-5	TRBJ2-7	ASSRSNRGLPEQY
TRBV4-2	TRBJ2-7	ASSPTALAGGPSEQY
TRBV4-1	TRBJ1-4	ASSQDRGQDYLF
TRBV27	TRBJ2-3	ASSDRGLRSDTQY
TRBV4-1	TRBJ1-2	ASSPGLANYGYT
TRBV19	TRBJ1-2	ASSIAGEANYGYT
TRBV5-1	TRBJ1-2	ASRFAGNAHGYT
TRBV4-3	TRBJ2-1	ASSRITGTPTNEQF
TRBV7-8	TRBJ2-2	ASSLGTGGYTGELF
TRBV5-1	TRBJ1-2	ASSRTGGQNYGYT